Listed below are T cell receptor beta chains from one sample, sequenced in a study of control samples from healthy donors and cancer patients. The method was immunoSEQ multiplex PCR; TCRdb's version includes in-frame clones alone and lacks a portion of them. The table lists under 80,000 clones, approximately 93% of them singletons, with about 1.3% in the top ten. Sequencing input: PBMCs. Receptors were obtained from a woman in her forties with lung cancer. The CDR3 runs from the conserved cysteine through the conserved F or W. Fields, in order: D gene, V gene, clone size, J gene, CDR3 protein, CDR3 DNA. The D gene is left open where the match is weak. Size is omitted from some rows. Given values are once, few, many or a class for expanded clones.

d_gene: .; v_gene: TRBV30; abundance: once; j_gene: TRBJ1-4; CDR3aa: CAWTGPTNEKLFF; CDR3nt: TGTGCCTGGACGGGGCCGACTAATGAAAAACTGTTTTTT
d_gene: TRBD2; v_gene: TRBV27; abundance: .; j_gene: TRBJ2-3; CDR3aa: CASSLSSSSGHVTQYF; CDR3nt: TGTGCCAGCAGTTTATCGTCGTCTAGCGGGCACGTCACGCAGTATTTT
d_gene: .; v_gene: TRBV28; abundance: .; j_gene: TRBJ1-1; CDR3aa: CASGPLGNTEAFF; CDR3nt: TGTGCCAGCGGCCCACTTGGGAACACTGAAGCTTTCTTT
d_gene: .; v_gene: TRBV11-3; abundance: .; j_gene: TRBJ1-1; CDR3aa: CASSLAGWGTEAFF; CDR3nt: TGTGCCAGCAGCTTAGCAGGGTGGGGCACTGAAGCTTTCTTT
d_gene: TRBD1; v_gene: TRBV19; abundance: .; j_gene: TRBJ1-2; CDR3aa: CASSWGTGPYGYTF; CDR3nt: TGTGCCAGTAGTTGGGGGACAGGCCCCTATGGCTACACCTTC
d_gene: .; v_gene: TRBV10-3; abundance: .; j_gene: TRBJ1-2; CDR3aa: CAITGGYGYTF; CDR3nt: TGTGCCATCACGGGTGGCTATGGCTACACCTTC
d_gene: .; v_gene: TRBV19; abundance: .; j_gene: TRBJ2-3; CDR3aa: CASKGGALRITQYF; CDR3nt: TGTGCCAGTAAGGGTGGGGCCCTCCGTATTACGCAGTATTTT
d_gene: TRBD1; v_gene: TRBV30; abundance: .; j_gene: TRBJ1-4; CDR3aa: CAWNPGGKEKLFF; CDR3nt: TGTGCCTGGAACCCAGGGGGGAAGGAAAAACTGTTTTTT
d_gene: .; v_gene: TRBV27; abundance: .; j_gene: TRBJ1-3; CDR3aa: CANRGGTGNTIYF; CDR3nt: TGTGCCAACCGTGGGGGAACTGGAAACACCATATATTTT
d_gene: .; v_gene: TRBV30; abundance: .; j_gene: TRBJ1-2; CDR3aa: CAWSTGLGLNYGYTF; CDR3nt: TGTGCCTGGAGTACCGGGCTAGGCTTGAACTATGGCTACACCTTC
d_gene: .; v_gene: TRBV4-1; abundance: .; j_gene: TRBJ1-2; CDR3aa: CASSETGYGYTF; CDR3nt: TGCGCCAGCAGCGAGACGGGCTATGGCTACACCTTC
d_gene: .; v_gene: TRBV28; abundance: .; j_gene: TRBJ2-7; CDR3aa: CASSSKTVVEYF; CDR3nt: TGTGCCAGCAGTTCTAAAACGGTAGTGGAGTACTTC
d_gene: .; v_gene: TRBV3-1/TRBV3-2; abundance: .; j_gene: TRBJ2-1; CDR3aa: CASSQDNGREGEQFF; CDR3nt: TGTGCCAGCAGCCAAGATAATGGCAGGGAAGGTGAGCAGTTCTTC
d_gene: TRBD1; v_gene: TRBV5-6; abundance: .; j_gene: TRBJ1-4; CDR3aa: CASSPYRGANEKLFF; CDR3nt: TGTGCCAGCAGCCCTTACAGGGGTGCTAATGAAAAACTGTTTTTT
d_gene: .; v_gene: TRBV28; abundance: .; j_gene: TRBJ2-7; CDR3aa: CASSLRGEQYF; CDR3nt: TGTGCCAGCAGTTTGAGGGGGGAGCAGTACTTC
d_gene: .; v_gene: TRBV14; abundance: .; j_gene: TRBJ2-7; CDR3aa: CASSQGAGPHRRPYEQYF; CDR3nt: TGTGCCAGCAGCCAAGGGGCAGGACCACACCGTAGACCCTACGAGCAGTACTTC
d_gene: .; v_gene: TRBV27; abundance: .; j_gene: TRBJ1-1; CDR3aa: CASSLGGAEAFF; CDR3nt: TGTGCCAGCAGTTTAGGGGGGGCTGAAGCTTTCTTT
d_gene: TRBD1; v_gene: TRBV4-2; abundance: .; j_gene: TRBJ2-2; CDR3aa: CASSQRTGGDTGELFF; CDR3nt: TGTGCCAGCAGCCAGCGGACAGGGGGCGACACCGGGGAGCTGTTTTTT
d_gene: .; v_gene: TRBV11-2; abundance: .; j_gene: TRBJ2-1; CDR3aa: CASSRGPSYNEQFF; CDR3nt: TGTGCCAGCAGCCGGGGCCCCTCCTACAATGAGCAGTTCTTC
d_gene: .; v_gene: TRBV2; abundance: .; j_gene: TRBJ2-3; CDR3aa: CASELSDHSTDTQYF; CDR3nt: TGTGCCAGCGAACTTTCGGACCACAGCACAGATACGCAGTATTTT
d_gene: .; v_gene: TRBV27; abundance: .; j_gene: TRBJ1-3; CDR3aa: CASSTLGAGTGNTIYF; CDR3nt: TGTGCCAGCAGTACCCTCGGAGCCGGCACTGGAAACACCATATATTTT
d_gene: .; v_gene: TRBV30; abundance: .; j_gene: TRBJ1-1; CDR3aa: CAWCGGAGVTEAFF; CDR3nt: TGTGCCTGGTGTGGAGGGGCAGGGGTCACTGAAGCTTTCTTT
d_gene: .; v_gene: TRBV5-1; abundance: .; j_gene: TRBJ1-2; CDR3aa: CASSLGRPSSYGYTF; CDR3nt: TGCGCCAGCAGCTTGGGGCGCCCGAGCAGCTATGGCTACACCTTC
d_gene: .; v_gene: TRBV9; abundance: .; j_gene: TRBJ1-3; CDR3aa: CASSVGGGYRNTIYF; CDR3nt: TGTGCCAGCAGCGTAGGTGGGGGGTACAGAAACACCATATATTTT
d_gene: .; v_gene: TRBV19; abundance: .; j_gene: TRBJ2-7; CDR3aa: CASSIVSDGYEQYF; CDR3nt: TGTGCCAGTAGTATAGTCTCGGACGGGTACGAGCAGTACTTC
d_gene: .; v_gene: TRBV5-1; abundance: .; j_gene: TRBJ2-1; CDR3aa: CASSFEVVEEQFF; CDR3nt: TGCGCCAGCAGCTTTGAAGTAGTGGAAGAGCAGTTCTTC
d_gene: .; v_gene: TRBV5-6; abundance: .; j_gene: TRBJ2-1; CDR3aa: CASSLSTSSSYNEQFF; CDR3nt: TGTGCCAGCAGCTTGAGTACTAGCAGCTCCTACAATGAGCAGTTCTTC
d_gene: .; v_gene: TRBV20-1; abundance: .; j_gene: TRBJ1-1; CDR3aa: CSASSNTEAFF; CDR3nt: TGCAGTGCTAGCAGTAACACTGAAGCTTTCTTT
d_gene: .; v_gene: TRBV9; abundance: once; j_gene: TRBJ1-4; CDR3aa: CASAGPEGEKLFF; CDR3nt: TGTGCCAGTGCTGGGCCCGAAGGAGAAAAACTGTTTTTT
d_gene: TRBD1; v_gene: TRBV4-1; abundance: .; j_gene: TRBJ1-2; CDR3aa: CASSAPQGTHTF; CDR3nt: TGCGCCAGCAGCGCTCCACAGGGGACTCACACCTTC
d_gene: .; v_gene: TRBV10-1; abundance: .; j_gene: TRBJ1-2; CDR3aa: CASSDKHLGYGYTF; CDR3nt: TGCGCCAGCTCGGATAAACACCTTGGGTATGGCTACACCTTC